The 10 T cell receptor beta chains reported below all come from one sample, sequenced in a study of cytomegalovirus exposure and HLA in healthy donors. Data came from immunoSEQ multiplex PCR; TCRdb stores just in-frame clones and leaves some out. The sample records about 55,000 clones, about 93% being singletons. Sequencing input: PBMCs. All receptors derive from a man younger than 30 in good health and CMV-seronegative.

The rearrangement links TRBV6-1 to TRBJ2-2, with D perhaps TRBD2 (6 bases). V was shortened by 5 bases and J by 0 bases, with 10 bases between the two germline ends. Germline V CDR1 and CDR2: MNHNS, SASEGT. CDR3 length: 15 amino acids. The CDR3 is CASSPTSPNTGELFF. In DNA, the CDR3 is TGTGCCAGCAGTCCCACTAGCCCGAACACCGGGGAGCTGTTTTTT.

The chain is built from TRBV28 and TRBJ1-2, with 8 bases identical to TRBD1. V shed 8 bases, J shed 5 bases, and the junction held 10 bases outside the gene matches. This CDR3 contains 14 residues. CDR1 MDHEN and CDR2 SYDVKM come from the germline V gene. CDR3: CASGVQGARYGYTF. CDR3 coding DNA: TGTGCCAGCGGGGTTCAGGGGGCGAGGTATGGCTACACCTTC.

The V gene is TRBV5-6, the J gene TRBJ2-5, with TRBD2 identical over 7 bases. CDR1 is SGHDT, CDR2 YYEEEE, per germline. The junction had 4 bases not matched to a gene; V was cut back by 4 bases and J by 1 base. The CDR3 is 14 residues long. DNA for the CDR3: TGTGCCAGCAGCCAGACTAGCAGCCAAGAGACCCAGTACTTC. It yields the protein CASSQTSSQETQYF. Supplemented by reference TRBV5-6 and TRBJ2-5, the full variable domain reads DAGVTQSPTHLIKTRGQQVTLRCSPKSGHDTVSWYQQALGQGPQFIFQYYEEEERQRGNFPDRFSGHQFPNYSSELNVNALLLGDSALYLCASSQTSSQETQYFGPGTRLLVL.

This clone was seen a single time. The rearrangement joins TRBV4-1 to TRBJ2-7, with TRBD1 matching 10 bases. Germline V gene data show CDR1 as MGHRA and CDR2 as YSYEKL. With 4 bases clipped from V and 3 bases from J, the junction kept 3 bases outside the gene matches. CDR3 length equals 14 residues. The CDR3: CASSRGTGDYEQYF. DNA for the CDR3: TGCGCCAGCAGCCGCGGGACAGGGGACTACGAGCAGTACTTC.

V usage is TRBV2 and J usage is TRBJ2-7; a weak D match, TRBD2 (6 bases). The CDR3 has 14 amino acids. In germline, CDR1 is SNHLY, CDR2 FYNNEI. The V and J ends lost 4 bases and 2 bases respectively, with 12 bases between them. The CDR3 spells CASSVGGRTYEQYF. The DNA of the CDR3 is TGTGCCAGCAGTGTGGGGGGACGGACCTACGAGCAGTACTTC. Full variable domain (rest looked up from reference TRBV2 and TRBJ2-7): EPEVTQTPSHQVTQMGQEVILRCVPISNHLYFYWYRQILGQKVEFLVSFYNNEISEKSEIFDDQFSVERPDGSNFTLKIRSTKLEDSAMYFCASSVGGRTYEQYFGPGTRLTVT.

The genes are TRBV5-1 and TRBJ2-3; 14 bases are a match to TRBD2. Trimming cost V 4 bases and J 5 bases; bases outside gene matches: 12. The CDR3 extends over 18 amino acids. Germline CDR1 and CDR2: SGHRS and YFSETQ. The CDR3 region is CASSPGLAGGRGRDTQYF. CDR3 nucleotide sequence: TGCGCCAGCAGCCCCGGACTAGCGGGAGGTCGGGGGAGAGATACGCAGTATTTT.

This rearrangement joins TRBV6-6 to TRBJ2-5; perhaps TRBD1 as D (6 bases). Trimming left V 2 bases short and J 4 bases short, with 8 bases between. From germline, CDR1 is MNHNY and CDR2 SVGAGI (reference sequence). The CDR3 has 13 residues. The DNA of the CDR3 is TGTGCCAGCAGTTACCAGGGGCGAGAGACCCAGTACTTC. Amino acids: CASSYQGRETQYF.

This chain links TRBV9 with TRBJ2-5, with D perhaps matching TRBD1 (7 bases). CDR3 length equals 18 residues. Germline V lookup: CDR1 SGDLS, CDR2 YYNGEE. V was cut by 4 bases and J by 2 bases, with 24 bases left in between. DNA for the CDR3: TGTGCCAGCAGCCCCTCCGGGGGACAGAAAGTACTACAAGAGACCCAGTACTTC. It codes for CASSPSGGQKVLQETQYF.

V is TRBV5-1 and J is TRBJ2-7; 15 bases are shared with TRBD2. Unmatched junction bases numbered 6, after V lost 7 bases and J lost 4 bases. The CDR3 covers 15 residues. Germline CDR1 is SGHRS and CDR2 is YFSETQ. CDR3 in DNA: TGCGCCAGCGACCCCGGGACTAGCGGGAGGTACGAGCAGTACTTC. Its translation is CASDPGTSGRYEQYF.

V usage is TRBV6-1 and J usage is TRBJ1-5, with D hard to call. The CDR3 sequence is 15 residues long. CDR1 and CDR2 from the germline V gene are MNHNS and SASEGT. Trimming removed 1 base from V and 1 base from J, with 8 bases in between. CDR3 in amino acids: CASSEDLISNQPQHF. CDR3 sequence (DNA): TGTGCCAGCAGTGAAGACTTAATAAGCAATCAGCCCCAGCATTTT.